These 3 T cell receptor beta chains came from one sample sequenced in a study of breast tumors, draining lymph nodes, adjacent tissues. The lymph nodes were axillary draining lymph nodes from breast cancer patients. From the multiplex PCR reads, TCRdb called clonotypes with MiXCR, one entry per CDR3 protein. The table shows 200,000 to 300,000 distinct CDR3 sequences, with roughly 30% occurring only once. Material for sequencing was axillary lymph node tissue. The receptors shown here come from a female donor with breast cancer. Some clones in this sample may be carry-over from other donors' samples.

This clonotype was observed at least ten times. The chain joins TRBV20-1 to TRBJ2-3; D might be TRBD2 (5 bases). Germline values: CDR1 DFQATT, CDR2 SNEGSKA (reference sequence). The V and J ends lost 7 bases and 1 base respectively, with 9 bases between them. The CDR3 spans 12 residues. The CDR3 loop is CSVATRTDTQYF. The DNA for the CDR3 is TGCAGTGTAGCGACCCGCACAGATACGCAGTATTTT.

The chain links TRBV30 to TRBJ2-5, with 10 bases lining up with TRBD1. V was pared by 7 bases and J by 4 bases, with 6 bases of the junction left unmatched. CDR3 length: 13 residues. CDR1 is GTSNPN and CDR2 is SVGIG in the germline V gene (reference sequence). The CDR3 region is CASGQGGAETQYF. The CDR3, as DNA: TGTGCCTCCGGACAGGGGGGGGCAGAGACCCAGTACTTC. Based on the CDR3 plus reference TRBV30 and TRBJ2-5, the full variable domain is SQTIHQWPATLVQPVGSPLSLECTVEGTSNPNLYWYRQAAGRGLQLLFYSVGIGQISSEVPQNLSASRPQDRQFILSSKKLLLSDSGFYLCASGQGGAETQYFGPGTRLLVL.

The table lists this clonotype with a few counts. Being one base from a much bigger clone, this may be a read error. The CDR3 is CASTDGGGNYNEPFF. As DNA, the CDR3 is TGTGCCAGCACCGATGGGGGCGGTAACTACAATGAGCCGTTCTTC. The chain employs TRBV9 and TRBJ2-1; perhaps TRBD1 as D (6 bases). The CDR3 loop spans 15 amino acids. The germline gives CDR1 SGDLS, CDR2 YYNGEE.